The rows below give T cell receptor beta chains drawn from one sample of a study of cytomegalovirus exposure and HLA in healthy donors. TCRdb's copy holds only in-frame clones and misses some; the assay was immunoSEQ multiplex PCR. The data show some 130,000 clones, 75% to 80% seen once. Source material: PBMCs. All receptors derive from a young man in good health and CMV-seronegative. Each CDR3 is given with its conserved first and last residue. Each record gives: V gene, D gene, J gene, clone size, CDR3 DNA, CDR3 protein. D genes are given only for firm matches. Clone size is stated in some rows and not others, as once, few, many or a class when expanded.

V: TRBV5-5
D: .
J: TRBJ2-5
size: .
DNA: TGTGCCAGCAGCTTGAACTTCGGAGAGACCCAGTACTTC
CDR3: CASSLNFGETQYF

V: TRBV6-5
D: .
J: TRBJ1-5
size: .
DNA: TGTGCCAGCAGTTACTCCAACGGGATCAATCAGCCCCAGCATTTT
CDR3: CASSYSNGINQPQHF

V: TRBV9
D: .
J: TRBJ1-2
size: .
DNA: TGTGCCAGCAGCGCGTTAGTGGACAGTTCATACACCTTC
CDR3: CASSALVDSSYTF

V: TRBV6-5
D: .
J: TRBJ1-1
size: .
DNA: TGTGCCAGCAGTTACGGGCAGCCAGGGGACACTGAAGCTTTCTTT
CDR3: CASSYGQPGDTEAFF

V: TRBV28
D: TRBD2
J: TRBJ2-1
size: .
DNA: TGTGCCAGCAGTCCCGGGACTAGCGGGAGATTCCATGAGCAGTTCTTC
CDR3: CASSPGTSGRFHEQFF

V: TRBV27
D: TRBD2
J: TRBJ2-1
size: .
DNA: TGTGCCAGCAGAGCGGGAGTATCCTACAATGAGCAGTTCTTC
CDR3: CASRAGVSYNEQFF

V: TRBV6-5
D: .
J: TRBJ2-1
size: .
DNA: TGTGCCAGCAGTCCCCGGGGATACAATGAGCAGTTCTTC
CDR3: CASSPRGYNEQFF

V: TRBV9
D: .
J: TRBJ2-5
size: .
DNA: TGTGCCAGCAGCGTATACGGGAAAGAGACCCAGTACTTC
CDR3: CASSVYGKETQYF

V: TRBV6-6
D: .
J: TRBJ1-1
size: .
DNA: TGTGCCAGCAGTTACCTCACGTCGGGGTCTGAAGCTTTCTTT
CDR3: CASSYLTSGSEAFF

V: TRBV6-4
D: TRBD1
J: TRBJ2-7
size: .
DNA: TGTGCCACCGACAGGGATAACTCCTACGAGCAGTACTTC
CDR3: CATDRDNSYEQYF

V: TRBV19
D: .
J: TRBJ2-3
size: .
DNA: TGTGCCAGTACCCTGGAGGGCCCAGATACGCAGTATTTT
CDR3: CASTLEGPDTQYF

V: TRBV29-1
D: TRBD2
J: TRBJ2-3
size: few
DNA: TGCAGCGTCCATACGGGGGGAACAGATACGCAGTATTTT
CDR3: CSVHTGGTDTQYF

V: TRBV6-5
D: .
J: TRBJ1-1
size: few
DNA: TGTGCCAGCAGCCCCGTTAGGGGGACTGAAGCTTTCTTT
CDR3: CASSPVRGTEAFF

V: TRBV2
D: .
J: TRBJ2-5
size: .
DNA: TGTGCCAGCAGTGAAGGGGATCGGGGGGCAGAGACCCAGTACTTC
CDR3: CASSEGDRGAETQYF

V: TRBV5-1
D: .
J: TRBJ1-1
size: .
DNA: TGCGCCAGCAGCTTAACAGGGACCGAAGCTTTCTTT
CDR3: CASSLTGTEAFF

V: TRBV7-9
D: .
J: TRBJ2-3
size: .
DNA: TGTGCCAGCAGCTTATTTCCCGCAGATACGCAGTATTTT
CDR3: CASSLFPADTQYF

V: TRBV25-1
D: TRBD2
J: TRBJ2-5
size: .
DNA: TGTGCCAGCAGTGAATTTCCAGCGGGGGTACAAGAGACCCAGTACTTC
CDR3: CASSEFPAGVQETQYF

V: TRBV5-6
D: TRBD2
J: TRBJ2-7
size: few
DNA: TGTGCCAGCAGCTTGGAAGGGACTAGCGGGAGTTACGAGCAGTACTTC
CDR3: CASSLEGTSGSYEQYF

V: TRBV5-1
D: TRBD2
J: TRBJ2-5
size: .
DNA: TGCGCCAGCAGCCCGGGGACTAGCCACCAAGAGACCCAGTACTTC
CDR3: CASSPGTSHQETQYF

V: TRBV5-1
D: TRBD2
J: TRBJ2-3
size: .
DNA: TGCGCCAGCAGCTTGGGAACTAGCGGTAGCACAGATACGCAGTATTTT
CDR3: CASSLGTSGSTDTQYF

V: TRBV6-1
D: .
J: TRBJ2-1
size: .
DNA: TGTGCCAGCAGGCGCTGGAGACAGGGGAGGGATGAGCAGTTCTTC
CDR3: CASRRWRQGRDEQFF

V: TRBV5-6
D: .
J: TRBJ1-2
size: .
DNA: TGTGCCAGCAGCCAACGCGGGAGCCATAGTGGCTACACCTTC
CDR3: CASSQRGSHSGYTF

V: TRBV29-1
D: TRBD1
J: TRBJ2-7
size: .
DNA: TGCAGCGTAGAGGGACAGGGTTCCTCCTCCTACGAGCAGTACTTC
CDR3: CSVEGQGSSSYEQYF

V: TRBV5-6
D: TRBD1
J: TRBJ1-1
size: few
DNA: TGTGCCAGCAGCTTGGTGCAGGGGGCAAGGGTTAACACTGAAGCTTTCTTT
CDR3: CASSLVQGARVNTEAFF

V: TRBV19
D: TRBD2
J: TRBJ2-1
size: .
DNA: TGTGCCAGTAGTACCTCTAGCGGGAGGCGTCGTTGGAATGAGCAGTTCTTC
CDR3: CASSTSSGRRRWNEQFF

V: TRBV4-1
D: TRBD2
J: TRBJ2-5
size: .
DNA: TGCGCCAGCAGCCGGGTAGCTCGGGGGGTGGCGCAAGAGACCCAGTACTTC
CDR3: CASSRVARGVAQETQYF

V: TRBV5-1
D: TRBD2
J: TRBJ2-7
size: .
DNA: TGCGCCAGCAGCTTTGGCGGGAGCGAGCAGTACTTC
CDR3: CASSFGGSEQYF

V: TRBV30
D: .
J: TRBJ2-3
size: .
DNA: TGTGCCTGGAGTGTACTTAAGGATACGCAGTATTTT
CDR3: CAWSVLKDTQYF

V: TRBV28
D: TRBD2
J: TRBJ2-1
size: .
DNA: TGTGCCAGCAGTCCGTTCACGGGACTAGCGGGAGAACGGCAGTTCTTC
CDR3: CASSPFTGLAGERQFF

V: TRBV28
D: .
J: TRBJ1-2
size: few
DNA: TGTGCCAGCAGTTCGGCAACAGGGACAAATTATGGCTACACCTTC
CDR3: CASSSATGTNYGYTF

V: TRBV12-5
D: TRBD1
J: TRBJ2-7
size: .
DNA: TGTGCTAGTGGTCCCTGGACAGGGACAAACTTC
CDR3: CASGPWTGTNF

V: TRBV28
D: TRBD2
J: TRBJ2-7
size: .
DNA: TGTGCCAGCAGTTCTCCTAGCGGGGTCCGATACGAGCAGTACTTC
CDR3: CASSSPSGVRYEQYF

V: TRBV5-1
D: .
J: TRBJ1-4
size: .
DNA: TGCGCCAGCAGCTTGATGCGATCAACTAATGAAAAACTGTTTTTT
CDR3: CASSLMRSTNEKLFF

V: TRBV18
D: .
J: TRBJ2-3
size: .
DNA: TGTGCCAGCTCACCAGGGGCCAGCACAGATACGCAGTATTTT
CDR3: CASSPGASTDTQYF

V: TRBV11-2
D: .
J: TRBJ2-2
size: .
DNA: TGTGCCAGCAGCTTAGCCTCGAACTCCGGGGAGCTGTTTTTT
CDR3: CASSLASNSGELFF

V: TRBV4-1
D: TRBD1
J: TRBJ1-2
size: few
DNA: TGCGCCAGCAGCCGAGGACAGGGGGTTGATGGCTACACCTTC
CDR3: CASSRGQGVDGYTF

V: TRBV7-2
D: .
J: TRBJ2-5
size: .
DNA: TGTGCCAGCAGCTTCAGAGGGGGGGTCGAGACCCAGTACTTC
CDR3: CASSFRGGVETQYF

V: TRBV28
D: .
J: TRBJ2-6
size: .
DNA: TGTGCCAGCAGTTTAGCGGCCACCAGCTCTGGGGCCAACGTCCTGACTTTC
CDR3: CASSLAATSSGANVLTF

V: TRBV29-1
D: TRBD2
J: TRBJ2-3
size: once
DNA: TGCAGCGTTGAACCAGCGGGAGGGCCAGATACGCAGTATTTT
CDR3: CSVEPAGGPDTQYF

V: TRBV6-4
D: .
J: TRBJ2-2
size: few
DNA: TGTGCCAGCAGTGCGCCAGGGGAGACCGGGGAGCTGTTTTTT
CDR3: CASSAPGETGELFF

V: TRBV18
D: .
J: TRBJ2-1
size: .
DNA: TGTGCCAGCTCACCAATCGACTACCCCCTCTACAATGAGCAGTTCTTC
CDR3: CASSPIDYPLYNEQFF

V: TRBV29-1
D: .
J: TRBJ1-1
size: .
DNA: TGCAGCGTTGCCAAGAAGACAGGTCGGACTGAAGCTTTCTTT
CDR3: CSVAKKTGRTEAFF

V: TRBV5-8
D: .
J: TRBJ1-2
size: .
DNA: TGTGCCAGCAGCTTGCTACAGGGAAATGGCCACACCTTC
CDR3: CASSLLQGNGHTF

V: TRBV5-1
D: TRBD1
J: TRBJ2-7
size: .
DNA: TGCGCCAGCAGCATTGAATCCGGACAGGGGGCGATCTACGAGCAGTACTTC
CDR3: CASSIESGQGAIYEQYF

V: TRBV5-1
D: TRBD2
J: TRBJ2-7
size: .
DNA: TGCGCCAGCCACTCGGCGACTAGCGGGAGGGACGAGCAGTACTTC
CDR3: CASHSATSGRDEQYF

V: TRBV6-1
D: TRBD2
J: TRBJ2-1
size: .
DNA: TGTGCCAGCAGGCCCGGGACTAGCGGCGGCAATGAGCAGTTCTTC
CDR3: CASRPGTSGGNEQFF